This section outlines one TCR beta chain sequence together with its context. Antigen specificity is unknown. A sample-barcoded 5' primer and a J-beta primer mix were used in a second PCR of about 7 to 12 cycles. Carrying 12 random nucleotides, a template-switch adaptor labeled each individual cDNA molecule. TCRdb itself ran the 5' RACE reads through MiXCR, one entry per CDR3 protein. Among roughly 800,000 distinct CDR3 sequences listed, 50% to 65% were seen once. The sample comes from a study of blood T cells in healthy people across ages. Study-level points and caveats: Estimates of total diversity, which came from one million sequenced T cells, were considered to be underestimates. Age advanced and TCR beta diversity per million T cells fell, roughly linearly. Conclusively comparing naive with antigen-experienced cells was impossible with unsorted PBMCs.

The germline CDR1 and CDR2 sequences are SQVTM and ANQGSEA. The CDR3 totals 15 residues. V shed 3 bases, J shed 5 bases, and the junction held 11 bases outside the gene matches. The sequencing input was blood. This sequence joins TRBV29-1 and TRBJ2-7; TRBD1 matches at 9 bases. The receptor was isolated from an older man in good health. CDR3 protein: CSVEVGGQGSDEQYF. Here the CDR3 DNA reads TGCAGCGTTGAGGTGGGGGGACAGGGTAGCGACGAGCAGTACTTC.